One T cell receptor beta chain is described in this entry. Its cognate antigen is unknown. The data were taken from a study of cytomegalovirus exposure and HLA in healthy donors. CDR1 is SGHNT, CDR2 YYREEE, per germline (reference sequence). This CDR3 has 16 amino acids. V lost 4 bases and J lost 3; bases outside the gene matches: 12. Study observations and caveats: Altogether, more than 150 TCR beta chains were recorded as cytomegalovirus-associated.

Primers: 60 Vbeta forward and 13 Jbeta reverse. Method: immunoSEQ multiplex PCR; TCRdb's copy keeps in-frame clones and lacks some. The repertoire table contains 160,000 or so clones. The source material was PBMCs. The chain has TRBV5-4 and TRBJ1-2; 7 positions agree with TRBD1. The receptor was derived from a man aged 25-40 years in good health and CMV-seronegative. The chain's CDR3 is CASSPPPGQIDYGYTF. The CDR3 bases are TGTGCCAGCAGCCCCCCACCGGGACAGATAGACTATGGCTACACCTTC.